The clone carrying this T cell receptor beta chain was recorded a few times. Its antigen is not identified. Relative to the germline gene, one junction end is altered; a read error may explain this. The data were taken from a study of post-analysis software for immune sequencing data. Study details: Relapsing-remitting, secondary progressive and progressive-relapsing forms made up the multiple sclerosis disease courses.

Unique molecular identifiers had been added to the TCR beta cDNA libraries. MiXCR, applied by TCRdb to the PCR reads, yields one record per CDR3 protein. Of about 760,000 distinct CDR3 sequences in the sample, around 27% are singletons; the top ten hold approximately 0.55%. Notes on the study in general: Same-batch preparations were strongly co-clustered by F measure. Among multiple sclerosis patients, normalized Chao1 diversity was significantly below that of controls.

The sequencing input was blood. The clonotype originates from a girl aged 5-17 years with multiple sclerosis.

The CDR3 bases are TGTGCCAGCAGTTGGGACCGGGACAGGGGTGGCGATGAACAGTTCTTC. It yields the protein CASSWDRDRGGDEQFF. The chain joins TRBV28 to TRBJ2-1, with 10 bases identical to TRBD1. The CDR3 loop spans 16 amino acids. Looked up from germline, CDR1 is MDHEN and CDR2 is SYDVKM.